The 28 T cell receptor beta chains listed next were all sequenced from one sample in a study of OX40 agonist ivuxolimab in advanced cancers. Here immunoSEQ multiplex PCR was the method, and the copy in TCRdb shows in-frame clones only, minus some. The data contain over 15,000 clones, 65% to 85% of them singletons. Sequenced here: CD4+ or CD8+ T cells sorted from blood, sampled in a trial of the OX40 agonist ivuxolimab. These receptors were taken from an adult with an advanced solid tumor such as melanoma, head and neck, liver or kidney cancer.

The chain joins TRBV7-9 to TRBJ2-2; TRBD2 agrees at 7 bases. Trimming removed 7 bases from V and 6 bases from J; junction bases left unmatched: 8. The CDR3 is 14 amino acids. Germline loops: CDR1 SEHNR, CDR2 FQNEAQ (reference sequence). The CDR3 DNA sequence: TGTGCCAGCACCCTTCCCCTAGCGGCCGGGGAGCTGTTTTTT. Translating it yields CASTLPLAAGELFF.

The chain carries TRBV7-2 and TRBJ2-1, with 8 bases aligning to TRBD2. CDR3 length: 16 residues. Germline assignment: CDR1 SGHTA and CDR2 FQGNSA. The ends lost 6 bases at V and 2 bases at J; junction bases unmatched: 9. The CDR3 DNA sequence: TGTGCCAGCAGTTCCAGGGAGACTAGCGCCTACAATGAGCAGTTCTTC. It specifies CASSSRETSAYNEQFF. Based on the CDR3 plus reference TRBV7-2 and TRBJ2-1, the full variable domain is GAGVSQSPSNKVTEKGKDVELRCDPISGHTALYWYRQSLGQGLEFLIYFQGNSAPDKSGLPSDRFSAERTGGSVSTLTIQRTQQEDSAVYLCASSSRETSAYNEQFFGPGTRLTVL.

The V and J genes are TRBV28 and TRBJ1-2; 9 bases map to TRBD1. The V segment lost 5 bases and the J segment 4 bases; nucleotides outside the gene matches: 14. This CDR3 has 17 amino acids. The germline V gene has CDR1 MDHEN and CDR2 SYDVKM. CDR3 loop: CASSQLLPGQGTYGYTF. The DNA for the CDR3 is TGTGCCAGCAGTCAACTTTTACCGGGACAGGGTACCTATGGCTACACCTTC.

The CDR3 here is CASSQPTDRSSTDTQYF. The CDR3 region has the DNA TGCGCCAGCAGCCAACCTACCGACAGGTCTAGCACAGATACGCAGTATTTT. The J gene is TRBJ2-3, the V gene TRBV4-3; possible D gene TRBD1, 6 bases. This CDR3 has 17 amino acids. V lost 2 bases and J 0 bases, leaving 15 bases between the germline ends. Germline assignment: CDR1 LGHNA and CDR2 YSLEER.

The sample holds one count of this clone. The rearrangement joins TRBV6-4 to TRBJ1-2; perhaps TRBD1 as D (6 bases). This CDR3 region has 13 residues. Germline V gives CDR1 MRHNA, CDR2 SNTAGT. Trimming cost V 5 bases and J 4 bases, with 11 bases left between them. The CDR3 sequence is CASSPTGFYGYTF. CDR3 nucleotide sequence: TGTGCCAGCAGTCCTACAGGGTTCTATGGCTACACCTTC.

The chain uses TRBV5-6 and TRBJ1-6, with D possibly TRBD1 on 5 matching bases. The CDR3 covers 16 residues. Trimming pared 2 bases from V and 3 bases from J, leaving 12 bases between. The V gene's germline CDR1 is SGHDT and CDR2 YYEEEE. The CDR3: CASSFWPRDYNSPLHF. The DNA for the CDR3 is TGTGCCAGCAGCTTCTGGCCCAGGGACTATAATTCACCCCTCCACTTT.

The chain carries TRBV23-1 and TRBJ2-2; 9 positions match TRBD1. TRBV23-1 is marked as an open reading frame, function uncertain. The CDR3 spans 21 residues. After removal of 2 bases from V and 3 bases from J, the junction contained 19 bases not matched to a gene. For the CDR3, the DNA is TGCGCCAGCAGTCAACCCCAGAGACAGGGGGAAACAAAAAACTACACCGGGGAGCTGTTTTTT. Translated: CASSQPQRQGETKNYTGELFF.

The chain is built from TRBV11-3 and TRBJ2-1, with D maybe TRBD2 (5 bases). This CDR3 is built from 13 residues. V was cut by 5 bases and J by 5 bases, with 10 bases left in between. Germline CDR1 is SGHNT and CDR2 is YENEEA. CDR3 bases: TGTGCCAGCAGCCCGCCGGGAAACAATGAGCAGTTCTTC. Amino acid sequence: CASSPPGNNEQFF.

This rearrangement joins TRBV28 to TRBJ2-1; tentative D call: TRBD2 (6 bases). V lost 4 bases and J 5 bases, leaving 18 bases between the germline ends. Per the germline V gene, CDR1 is MDHEN and CDR2 is SYDVKM. This CDR3 has 16 amino acids. Written as DNA, the CDR3 is TGTGCCAGCAGTTCCTTAGGAGGGGAGGTGAACAATGAGCAGTTCTTC. It is translated as CASSSLGGEVNNEQFF.

The rearrangement links TRBV28 to TRBJ1-2, with D possibly being TRBD1 (5 bases). Trimming stripped 1 base from V and 4 bases from J, with 16 bases between. The CDR3 is made up of 16 amino acids. CDR1 MDHEN and CDR2 SYDVKM come from the germline V gene. DNA for the CDR3: TGTGCCAGCAGTTTATCAAAGAAGGGGCGCATCTATGGCTACACCTTC. It encodes CASSLSKKGRIYGYTF.

J is TRBJ1-4 and V is TRBV27; D is unclear. Germline CDR1 is MNHEY and CDR2 is SMNVEV (reference sequence). V lost 3 bases and J 2 bases, leaving 16 bases between the germline ends. The length of the CDR3 is 17 residues. The CDR3, as DNA: TGTGCCAGCAGTTTCCCATTCTTGACTCGGACTAATGAAAAACTGTTTTTT. Translation: CASSFPFLTRTNEKLFF.

DNA for the CDR3: TGTGCCAGCAAAAGAGGGGGCGGGTCTGAAGCTTTCTTT. Translating it yields CASKRGGGSEAFF. The chain recombines TRBV25-1 with TRBJ1-1; 7 bases align to TRBD1. The CDR3 extends over 13 amino acids. The V and J ends lost 7 bases and 6 bases, in that order; junction bases with no gene match: 8. The germline V gene has CDR1 MGHDK and CDR2 SYGVNS.

V usage is TRBV30 and J usage is TRBJ2-2; D remains ambiguous. Germline CDR1 and CDR2: GTSNPN and SVGIG (reference sequence). Trimming took off 0 bases at V and 3 bases at J, with 5 bases between the two ends. The length of the CDR3 is 13 residues. The CDR3: CAWSVTDTGELFF. The CDR3 nucleotides read TGTGCCTGGAGTGTAACTGACACCGGGGAGCTGTTTTTT. The full variable domain, rest sourced from reference TRBV30 and TRBJ2-2, is SQTIHQWPATLVQPVGSPLSLECTVEGTSNPNLYWYRQAAGRGLQLLFYSVGIGQISSEVPQNLSASRPQDRQFILSSKKLLLSDSGFYLCAWSVTDTGELFFGEGSRLTVL.

In its sample, this clone was seen a few times. The gene calls are TRBV27 and TRBJ1-1; a weak D match, TRBD1 (5 bases). The CDR3 spans 15 residues. Per the germline V gene, CDR1 is MNHEY and CDR2 is SMNVEV (reference sequence). The V and J ends lost 7 bases and 1 base respectively, with 16 bases between them. As DNA, the CDR3 is TGTGCCAGCAATCCCCTCCGGGGGGAGAACACTGAAGCTTTCTTT. This encodes CASNPLRGENTEAFF.

V is TRBV7-9 and J is TRBJ2-7, with D possibly TRBD1 on 6 matching bases. CDR3 length: 13 residues. Per germline, CDR1 SEHNR and CDR2 FQNEAQ (reference sequence). The ends were cut back, 5 bases at V and 5 bases at J, with 13 bases in the middle. CDR3 in DNA: TGTGCCAGCAGCCAAGTGGGGGCCGACGAGCAGTACTTC. Its protein is CASSQVGADEQYF.

The chain recombines TRBV9 with TRBJ2-7; 12 nucleotides align to TRBD2. CDR3 size: 17 residues. V lost 4 bases to trimming and J lost 2 bases; unmatched junction nucleotides: 10. Germline CDR1 and CDR2: SGDLS and YYNGEE. The CDR3 DNA reads TGTGCCAGCAGCAACCCCGGGACTAGCGGGTCTGCCTACGAGCAGTACTTC. Translated: CASSNPGTSGSAYEQYF.

This chain joins TRBV27 and TRBJ2-7; no clear D gene. Per germline, CDR1 MNHEY and CDR2 SMNVEV (reference sequence). The V end lost 7 bases, the J end lost 1 base, and 14 bases lay between the germline ends. The CDR3 is 14 residues long. CDR3 region: CASTERYRSYEQYF. The DNA for the CDR3 is TGTGCCAGCACCGAACGGTACCGATCCTACGAGCAGTACTTC.

This chain joins TRBV2 and TRBJ2-3; 9 bases align to TRBD1. V shed 9 bases and J 0 bases; nucleotides not matched to a gene: 4. The CDR3 covers 14 residues. Germline V CDR1 and CDR2: SNHLY, FYNNEI. CDR3: CASWTGVSTDTQYF. CDR3 DNA sequence: TGTGCCAGTTGGACAGGGGTTAGCACAGATACGCAGTATTTT.

V usage is TRBV27 and J usage is TRBJ2-7; TRBD2 aligns across 8 bases. CDR1 is MNHEY and CDR2 is SMNVEV in the germline V gene (reference sequence). The V and J ends lost 8 bases and 4 bases, in that order; junction bases with no gene match: 7. The CDR3 runs to 13 residues. The CDR3 protein is CASRGAGVYEQYF. In DNA form, the CDR3 reads TGTGCCAGCCGGGGAGCGGGAGTTTACGAGCAGTACTTC.

The chain couples TRBV5-1 to TRBJ2-7, with D tentatively TRBD1 (7 bases). The CDR3 length is 12 residues. Germline CDR1 is SGHRS and CDR2 is YFSETQ. Trimming removed 6 bases from V and 4 bases from J, with 11 bases in between. CDR3 region: CASTAGGYEQYF. CDR3 DNA sequence: TGCGCCAGCACCGCAGGGGGGTACGAGCAGTACTTC.

CDR3 sequence reads: CASSYPGGGYTF. The CDR3 DNA reads as TGTGCCAGCAGTTACCCGGGAGGCGGCTACACCTTC. J is TRBJ1-2 and V is TRBV6-5, with D unclear. The germline V gene encodes CDR1 MNHEY and CDR2 SVGAGI. Trimming removed 2 bases at V and 8 bases at J, with 9 bases between. CDR3 length: 12 amino acids.

Concerning this clone itself: The same CDR3 is also encoded by other DNA sequences in this sample. The chain uses TRBV19 and TRBJ2-1, with no clear D. The CDR3 runs 12 residues. CDR1 and CDR2 from the germline V gene are LNHDA and SQIVND (reference sequence). The V and J ends lost 4 bases and 4 bases respectively, with 5 bases between them. The CDR3 DNA reads as TGTGCCAGTAGTAACGGATACAATGAGCAGTTCTTC. It codes for CASSNGYNEQFF.

V gene TRBV2 combines with J gene TRBJ1-4; no firm D call. This CDR3 is built from 14 residues. V was clipped by 1 base and J by 1 base, with 4 bases between them. Germline V lookup: CDR1 SNHLY, CDR2 FYNNEI. CDR3 loop: CASSEGRTNEKLFF. Here the CDR3 DNA reads TGTGCCAGCAGTGAAGGCCGAACTAATGAAAAACTGTTTTTT. The full variable domain, its missing parts supplied by reference TRBV2 and TRBJ1-4, is EPEVTQTPSHQVTQMGQEVILRCVPISNHLYFYWYRQILGQKVEFLVSFYNNEISEKSEIFDDQFSVERPDGSNFTLKIRSTKLEDSAMYFCASSEGRTNEKLFFGSGTQLSVL.

The V call is TRBV28, the J call TRBJ2-7, with 9 bases lining up with TRBD2. Germline assignment: CDR1 MDHEN and CDR2 SYDVKM. The CDR3 length is 17 residues. J gave up 8 bases and V 5 bases, and 19 bases lay outside the gene matches. CDR3 in amino acids: CASSRGLATPPDVKQYF. Written as DNA, the CDR3 is TGTGCCAGCAGTCGTGGACTAGCGACTCCCCCGGACGTGAAGCAGTACTTC.

V is TRBV6-6 and J is TRBJ2-7; D gene ambiguous. V was clipped by 3 bases and J by 2 bases, with 11 bases between them. This CDR3 has 14 amino acids. Germline CDR1 and CDR2: MNHNY and SVGAGI (reference sequence). The CDR3 bases are TGTGCCAGCAGTTATTTCGCTCCAGCCTACGAGCAGTACTTC. It specifies CASSYFAPAYEQYF.

This clone was seen just once. The rearrangement links TRBV7-6 to TRBJ2-7, with TRBD1 matching over 7 bases. The V segment lost 4 bases and the J segment 0 bases; nucleotides outside the gene matches: 6. The CDR3 runs 15 residues. Germline CDR1 SGHVS, CDR2 FNYEAQ. CDR3 DNA: TGTGCCAGCAGCTGGTCCCAGGGGGACTCCTACGAGCAGTACTTC. Its protein is CASSWSQGDSYEQYF.

V gene TRBV6-1 combines with J gene TRBJ2-7; D gene uncertain. The CDR3 contains 15 residues. The V and J ends lost 2 bases and 5 bases respectively, with 16 bases between them. The germline V gene has CDR1 MNHNS and CDR2 SASEGT. For the CDR3, the DNA is TGTGCCAGCAGTGAACGGCTAGTCAATTCTAACGAGCAGTACTTC. Amino acids: CASSERLVNSNEQYF.

The rearrangement uses TRBV7-7 and TRBJ2-7; tentative D call: TRBD1 (6 bases). Trimming shortened V by 5 bases and J by 4 bases, and 12 bases separated the two germline ends. The CDR3 contains 13 residues. Germline V gene lookup returns CDR1 SSHAT and CDR2 FNYEAQ (reference sequence). This chain's CDR3 is CASSRNQGYEQYF. CDR3 DNA sequence: TGTGCCAGCAGCCGAAATCAGGGGTACGAGCAGTACTTC.